The entry below gives a single TCR beta chain sequence along with its context. This clonotype was found many times. The antigen this receptor binds is unknown. It has no much larger one-base neighbor in the sample; base qualities were not kept. The study was a case-control design nested within a healthcare worker cohort in London, UK, with weekly nasopharyngeal swab PCR tests and blood sampling. Between 23 and 31 March 2020, the week of the UK lockdown, healthcare workers were enrolled and then followed up weekly for as long as 16 weeks. CDR1 and CDR2 are drawn from the germline V gene: MNHEY, SVGEGT. Clipping removes 2 bases from V and 7 bases from J, with 6 as the unmatched junction base count. The CDR3 spans 15 residues, from the cysteine through the phenylalanine. The DNA shown is the 45-base CDR3, in frame from base 1. This entry is derived from a study of early T cells in non-severe SARS-CoV-2 infection (dated by TCRdb to about 2021). Regarding the study in general: Bulk RNA from unsorted whole blood was used for TCR sequencing, so alpha and beta chains could not be paired.

Library prep was done by 5' RACE. Sequencer: NextSeq 500. Unique molecular identifiers were attached to individual cDNA molecules in the TCR library protocol so that sequencing error and PCR bias could be corrected. Sequencing covered both TCR alpha and beta chains, and within each sample the abundances of alpha and beta sequences were tightly co-correlated. As for how the authors treated the data: V gene, J gene and CDR3 annotation of TCR sequences was performed with Decombinator V4. Expanded TCRs were defined as changing significantly between any two time points under a Poisson model with p below 0.0001. TCR abundances were normalised to the total number of TCRs sequenced in each sample and reported as counts per million. TRAV1-2 paired with TRAJ12, TRAJ20 or TRAJ33 defined MAIT TCRs, while TRAV10 paired with TRAJ18 defined iNKT TCRs. A search of VDJdb, accessed on 1 November 2021, was run for TCRs annotated to CMV, EBV and SARS-CoV-2, with TCRs annotated for multiple antigens excluded. TCRdb handled the public reads itself, with Q25 trimming in fastp and clone calling in MiXCR, and kept productive beta chains. Each entry is one CDR3 protein sequence, shown with its most common DNA and genes. The V and J calls were determined by TCRdb, not by the authors. The sample has about 56,000 distinct CDR3 sequences on record, about 10% of them singletons. The ten largest clones represent 6.5% of the sample.

Results the study describes overall, beyond this receptor: VDJdb matching was skewed toward anti-spike CD8 responses and likely underestimated virus-specific expansions, missing private and CD4 specificities.

Sequencing input: whole blood. The chain employs TRBV6-2 or TRBV6-3 and TRBJ2-2, with TRBD2 matching 8 junction bases. The sequence derives from an adult who was a healthcare worker with PCR-confirmed SARS-CoV-2 infection or an uninfected control (not recorded which). The nucleotides are TGTGCCAGCAGTTACCCGAGCGGGAGTTTCGGGGAGCTGTTTTTT. Translated, it gives CASSYPSGSFGELFF.